The present TCR beta chain was sequenced within a study of Ad26.COV2.S vaccination and SARS-CoV-2 variants. The treatment: some 19 received Ad26.COV2.S at low or high dose, single or two shots; 5 received placebo; per-sample allocation not given. Following the first vaccine or placebo injection, samples were taken on day 63. Per the germline V gene, CDR1 is MNHEY and CDR2 is SVGEGT. This CDR3 has 16 amino acids. J lost 0 bases, V lost 4 bases, and 5 bases had no gene match. TCRdb's copy holds only in-frame clones and misses some; the assay was immunoSEQ multiplex PCR. The sample yields 430,000 or so clones, roughly 90% seen once.

The V call is TRBV6-2 or TRBV6-3, the J call TRBJ2-2, with 7 nucleotides matching TRBD1. This clonotype was sampled from a person aged 18 to 59 who received the Ad26.COV2.S COVID-19 vaccine or a placebo. Sequenced material: peripheral blood, taken in a trial of Ad26.COV2.S vaccine versus placebo. The CDR3 loop is CASSFGQVTNTGELFF. CDR3 DNA sequence: TGTGCCAGCAGTTTCGGACAGGTTACGAACACCGGGGAGCTGTTTTTT.